The 29 T cell receptor beta chains below all came from one sample that was sequenced in a study of T-cell reconstitution after alpha-beta-depleted transplantation in children. Unique molecular identifiers were incorporated when the TCRbeta library was constructed. TCRdb processed the PCR reads anew with MiXCR; each CDR3 protein has one entry. The sample contains 450,000 to 600,000 distinct CDR3 sequences, 10% to 15% of which appear only once. The sequences come from PBMCs, mostly from graft donor cells, collected 360 days after TCRalphabeta/CD19-depleted stem cell transplant. The source of these receptors is a male patient younger than 18 who had a stem cell transplant for acute myeloid leukemia, so the T cells may come from the graft donor.

The chain employs TRBV7-3 and TRBJ1-4, with D hard to call. The CDR3 spans 19 residues. V was pared by 1 base and J by 4 bases, with 22 bases between. Germline CDR1 and CDR2: SGHTA and FQGTGA. CDR3 nucleotides: TGTGCCAGCAGCTTAAACACGCCCGGCGCGTGCCCTGATAATGAAAAACTGTTTTTT. Translation gives CASSLNTPGACPDNEKLFF.

This clonotype was observed many times. The chain recombines TRBV6-2 or TRBV6-3 with TRBJ2-3; D gene ambiguous. This CDR3 comprises 15 residues. The germline CDR1 and CDR2 sequences are MNHEY and SVGEGT. V was trimmed by 7 bases and J by 0 bases, leaving 14 bases between them. Here the CDR3 DNA reads TGTGCCAGCAACCCTTTGGGTGGGAGCACAGATACGCAGTATTTT. Amino acid sequence: CASNPLGGSTDTQYF.

In its sample, this clonotype was seen a few times. The chain combines TRBV28 with TRBJ1-5, with D unresolved. The CDR3 has 14 residues. Trimming shortened V by 7 bases and J by 0 bases, and 10 bases separated the two germline ends. Per the germline V gene, CDR1 is MDHEN and CDR2 is SYDVKM. Written as DNA, the CDR3 is TGTGCCAGCAAAGAAGGAGTTAGCAATCAGCCCCAGCATTTT. This codes for CASKEGVSNQPQHF.

The chain uses TRBV27 and TRBJ2-1; D not resolved. Germline values: CDR1 MNHEY, CDR2 SMNVEV (reference sequence). Deletions cut 5 bases from V and 0 bases from J, with 8 bases between. The CDR3 has 14 residues. CDR3 DNA sequence: TGTGCCAGCAGTCGTGAAGGCTCCTACAATGAGCAGTTCTTC. Translation: CASSREGSYNEQFF.

This chain connects TRBV20-1 to TRBJ2-7; D gene ambiguous. CDR1 DFQATT and CDR2 SNEGSKA come from the germline V gene (reference sequence). The CDR3 is 12 residues long. V was trimmed by 0 bases and J by 4 bases, leaving 7 bases between them. This chain's CDR3 is CSARDISYEQYF. The DNA for the CDR3 is TGCAGTGCTAGAGATATCTCGTACGAGCAGTACTTC.

CDR3 residues: CASRMTGWNSPLHF. The CDR3 DNA reads TGTGCCAGCAGGATGACAGGGTGGAATTCACCCCTCCACTTT. The chain combines TRBV12-3 or TRBV12-4 with TRBJ1-6; 7 bases agree with TRBD1. The ends lost 6 bases at V and 7 bases at J; junction bases unmatched: 6. The CDR3 runs 14 residues.

The rearrangement uses TRBV6-2 or TRBV6-3 and TRBJ2-3; D is unclear. V was trimmed by 8 bases and J by 2 bases, leaving 5 bases between them. The CDR3 loop spans 11 amino acids. Germline assignment: CDR1 MNHEY and CDR2 SVGEGT. In nucleotides, the CDR3 is TGTGCCAGCGGAAACACAGATACGCAGTATTTT. This sequence encodes CASGNTDTQYF.

This clonotype was picked up many times. The rearrangement links TRBV7-2 to TRBJ2-3, with TRBD2 matching over 12 bases. CDR1 is SGHTA and CDR2 is FQGNSA in the germline V gene. This CDR3 region has 16 residues. The V segment lost 5 bases and the J segment 6 bases; nucleotides outside the gene matches: 9. The CDR3 spells CASSLRGLAGGDTQYF. CDR3 nucleotides: TGTGCCAGCAGCCTCAGGGGGCTAGCGGGAGGGGATACGCAGTATTTT.

This clonotype has just a few counts. The rearrangement joins TRBV20-1 to TRBJ2-7; D gene unclear. Germline CDR1 DFQATT, CDR2 SNEGSKA (reference sequence). With 7 bases removed from V and 7 bases from J, the gap between germline ends came to 14 bases. The CDR3 runs to 11 residues. Here the CDR3 reads CSVSGREEQYF. DNA of the CDR3: TGCAGTGTGAGTGGCCGCGAGGAGCAGTACTTC.

This clonotype was detected a few times. The chain recombines TRBV7-2 with TRBJ2-7, with D unresolved. V was pared by 8 bases and J by 2 bases, with 13 bases between. Germline V lookup: CDR1 SGHTA, CDR2 FQGNSA. The CDR3 length is 13 residues. This CDR3 is CASWSSFPYEQYF. DNA for the CDR3: TGTGCCAGCTGGAGCAGTTTTCCCTACGAGCAGTACTTC.

The chain links TRBV6-1 to TRBJ2-1; D may be TRBD1 or TRBD2 (7 bases each). Germline V CDR1 and CDR2: MNHNS, SASEGT. The CDR3 consists of 19 residues. Trimming removed 1 base at V and 6 bases at J, with 25 bases between. CDR3 sequence: CASSEDFHRGRGLINEQFF. CDR3 sequence (DNA): TGTGCCAGCAGTGAAGATTTCCATAGGGGGCGGGGGCTCATCAATGAGCAGTTCTTC.

This clonotype was seen only a few times. The V call is TRBV7-2, the J call TRBJ2-5, with D possibly being TRBD2 (5 bases). The CDR3 extends over 13 amino acids. Deletions cut 5 bases from V and 7 bases from J, with 14 bases between. CDR1 SGHTA and CDR2 FQGNSA come from the germline V gene. Here the CDR3 reads CASSAGGQWTQYF. CDR3 DNA: TGTGCCAGCAGCGCGGGCGGCCAATGGACCCAGTACTTC.

This clonotype has more than one count but fewer than ten. The rearrangement joins TRBV7-9 to TRBJ2-7; D unresolved. Trimming took off 1 base at V and 2 bases at J, with 18 bases between the two ends. This CDR3 contains 17 residues. CDR1 and CDR2 (germline): SEHNR, FQNEAQ (reference sequence). The CDR3 sequence: CASSLVVRRVPTYEQYF. CDR3 bases: TGTGCCAGCAGCTTAGTGGTCCGGAGAGTACCCACCTACGAGCAGTACTTC.

This clonotype was seen repeatedly, ten times or more. The chain links TRBV3-1 to TRBJ2-2; the D call may be TRBD1 or TRBD2 (5 bases each). Germline V gives CDR1 LGHDT, CDR2 YNNKEL (reference sequence). V was shortened by 3 bases and J by 7 bases, with 12 bases between the two germline ends. The CDR3 loop spans 14 amino acids. CDR3 bases: TGTGCCAGCAGCCAGGGACCCTACGGCGGGGAGCTGTTTTTT. It codes for CASSQGPYGGELFF.

V usage is TRBV20-1 and J usage is TRBJ2-7, with TRBD1 as a possible D gene (6 bases). CDR1 DFQATT and CDR2 SNEGSKA come from the germline V gene (reference sequence). Trimming left V 3 bases short and J 6 bases short, with 9 bases between. This CDR3 is 11 amino acids long. The CDR3 nucleotides read TGCAGTGCTAGTCCAGGGGTCGAGCAGTACTTC. Protein product: CSASPGVEQYF.

CDR3 sequence: CSAKRSAYEQYF. CDR3 DNA sequence: TGCAGCGCCAAGCGGAGTGCCTACGAGCAGTACTTC. The rearrangement uses TRBV29-1 and TRBJ2-7, with a tentative D call TRBD2 (5 bases). V gave up 7 bases and J gave up 2 bases, with 12 bases separating them. CDR1 and CDR2 from the germline V gene are SQVTM and ANQGSEA. The CDR3 is made up of 12 amino acids.

The J gene is TRBJ2-1, the V gene TRBV28; D is uncertain. Germline CDR1 reads MDHEN; CDR2 reads SYDVKM. CDR3 length: 15 amino acids. Trimming took off 7 bases at V and 3 bases at J, with 16 bases between the two ends. The chain's CDR3 is CASTLLKRSYNEQFF. CDR3 bases: TGTGCCAGCACCTTGCTCAAAAGAAGCTACAATGAGCAGTTCTTC.

The CDR3 region has the DNA TGTGCCAGCAGTTACAGGGGGCGCGTCAAGACTGAAGCTTTCTTT. It encodes CASSYRGRVKTEAFF. The V call is TRBV6-2 or TRBV6-3, the J call TRBJ1-1; 7 bases align to TRBD1. V shed 2 bases and J 5 bases; nucleotides not matched to a gene: 8. The CDR3 loop spans 15 amino acids. CDR1 is MNHEY, CDR2 SVGEGT, per germline.

The chain combines TRBV4-1 with TRBJ2-2; 7 bases are a match to TRBD2. The germline V gene has CDR1 MGHRA and CDR2 YSYEKL. Trimming cost V 3 bases and J 4 bases; bases outside gene matches: 11. This CDR3 spans 17 amino acids. The CDR3 coding sequence is TGCGCCAGCAGCCAGCTCGGCGCGGGAGTGGGCACCGGGGAGCTGTTTTTT. The encoded protein is CASSQLGAGVGTGELFF.

At least ten counts were recorded for this clonotype. This chain joins TRBV5-1 and TRBJ2-1; 7 positions match TRBD2. The germline CDR1 and CDR2 sequences are SGHRS and YFSETQ. After removal of 7 bases from V and 4 bases from J, the junction contained 8 bases not matched to a gene. CDR3 length: 14 amino acids. CDR3 in DNA: TGCGCCAGCCAAGCGGGACTTCCTTACAATGAGCAGTTCTTC. This codes for CASQAGLPYNEQFF.

The rearrangement links TRBV20-1 to TRBJ2-7; 7 bases map to TRBD2. CDR1 and CDR2 from the germline V gene are DFQATT and SNEGSKA (reference sequence). The CDR3 runs to 13 residues. The J segment lost 0 bases and the V segment lost 5 bases, leaving 4 bases of the junction unmatched. The chain's CDR3 is CSAHRDYSYEQYF. The CDR3 DNA follows: TGCAGTGCTCACCGGGACTACTCCTACGAGCAGTACTTC.

In its sample, this clonotype was seen many times. The V gene is TRBV30, the J gene TRBJ1-1; maybe TRBD1 (6 bases). Trimming shortened V by 0 bases and J by 11 bases, and 16 bases separated the two germline ends. The germline V gene encodes CDR1 GTSNPN and CDR2 SVGIG (reference sequence). The CDR3 runs 13 residues. CDR3 protein: CAWSVRGQPRAFF. CDR3 in DNA: TGTGCCTGGAGTGTACGAGGACAGCCGAGGGCTTTCTTT.

This clonotype occurred many times. The V and J genes are TRBV6-1 and TRBJ2-1; TRBD1 aligns across 7 bases. CDR3 size: 15 residues. V gave up 5 bases and J gave up 0 bases; unmatched junction bases: 4. The germline gives CDR1 MNHNS, CDR2 SASEGT. In nucleotides, the CDR3 is TGTGCCAGCAGTCAAGACAGGGCCTCCTACAATGAGCAGTTCTTC. This translates into CASSQDRASYNEQFF.

Many counts were recorded for this clonotype. The chain combines TRBV2 with TRBJ1-4; tentative D call: TRBD1 (6 bases). Germline CDR1 SNHLY, CDR2 FYNNEI. V was trimmed by 6 bases and J by 0 bases, leaving 14 bases between them. CDR3 length equals 16 residues. Written as DNA, the CDR3 is TGTGCCAGCAGCTTCGACAGGCCTGCAACTAATGAAAAACTGTTTTTT. Protein sequence: CASSFDRPATNEKLFF.

This clonotype was detected a few times. The J gene is TRBJ2-1, the V gene TRBV14, with D unclear. The V gene lost 1 base and the J gene lost 13 bases, with 11 bases spanning the gap. The CDR3 extends over 12 amino acids. Germline assignment: CDR1 SGHDN and CDR2 FVKESK. CDR3 region: CASSQGPPIQFF. In DNA form, the CDR3 reads TGTGCCAGCAGCCAAGGGCCGCCCATTCAGTTCTTC.

This clonotype has only a few counts. V and J are TRBV7-6 and TRBJ2-3, with a weak D call TRBD2 (5 bases). Per germline, CDR1 SGHVS and CDR2 FNYEAQ. V lost 0 bases, J lost 4 bases, and 8 bases lay in between. The CDR3 has 14 residues. The CDR3 DNA reads as TGTGCCAGCAGCTTAGCAACGGGGTCAGATACGCAGTATTTT. Its protein is CASSLATGSDTQYF.

This rearrangement joins TRBV20-1 to TRBJ2-7; unclear D gene. Deletions cut 3 bases from V and 6 bases from J, with 18 bases between. This CDR3 has 14 residues. Germline CDR1 DFQATT, CDR2 SNEGSKA (reference sequence). The CDR3 protein is CSARVSERWSEQYF. In DNA form, the CDR3 reads TGCAGTGCTAGGGTCAGCGAGAGGTGGAGCGAGCAGTACTTC.

The table lists this clonotype with a few counts. The CDR3 DNA reads TGTGCCAGCAGTCCTCTTCTTTCAGCGGGAGGGCAAGATACGCAGTATTTT. This codes for CASSPLLSAGGQDTQYF. The chain employs TRBV6-2 or TRBV6-3 and TRBJ2-3; 10 nucleotides match TRBD2. CDR3 length equals 17 residues. Germline CDR1 is MNHEY and CDR2 is SVGEGT. The junction had 13 bases not matched to a gene; V was cut back by 5 bases and J by 5 bases.

This clonotype was counted many times. This rearrangement joins TRBV28 to TRBJ2-2; D possibly corresponds to TRBD2 (6 bases). The germline gives CDR1 MDHEN, CDR2 SYDVKM. The germline V and J ends were trimmed by 4 bases and 5 bases, with 17 bases remaining between them. CDR3 length: 16 amino acids. The CDR3: CASSSIGTYGTGELFF. The CDR3 bases are TGTGCCAGCAGTTCAATCGGGACTTACGGGACCGGGGAGCTGTTTTTT.